This T cell receptor beta chain was obtained from a study of cytomegalovirus exposure and HLA in healthy donors. General study results and limits: With high specificity and sensitivity, the classifier reportedly diagnosed cytomegalovirus status. Overall, around 150 TCR beta chains were annotated as cytomegalovirus-associated. A later analysis found common viral pathogens apparently linked to several of the most significant clusters.

The PCR used 60 Vbeta and 13 Jbeta primers. This table comes from immunoSEQ multiplex PCR, and its TCRdb copy is limited to in-frame clones, with some not included. This sample has 110,000 to 150,000 clones; roughly four fifths occur once, and the top ten carry roughly 6.6%. Whereas donors were nominally healthy upon sampling, unrecorded immune exposures were probable. On this clone: Its antigen is unidentified.

In germline, CDR1 is MDHEN, CDR2 SYDVKM. Trimming pared 2 bases from V and 4 bases from J, leaving 9 bases between. CDR3 size: 13 residues. The chain carries TRBV28 and TRBJ2-7, with a tentative D call TRBD2 (5 bases). The receptor's source is a man aged 30-40 years in good health and CMV-seronegative. The source material was PBMCs. The CDR3 region is CASSLAGAYEQYF. The CDR3 DNA reads TGTGCCAGCAGTTTAGCGGGTGCATACGAGCAGTACTTC.